The rows below give T cell receptor beta chains drawn from one sample of a study of T-cell reconstitution after alpha-beta-depleted transplantation in children. TCRdb reprocessed the PCR reads with MiXCR, giving one entry per CDR3 protein. The table includes 580,000 or so distinct CDR3 sequences, 20% to 25% detected once. The material sequenced was PBMCs, mostly from graft donor cells, taken 360 days after TCRalphabeta/CD19-depleted stem cell transplant. These receptors came from a boy younger than two who had a stem cell transplant for acute myeloid leukemia, so the T cells may come from the graft donor. Each CDR3 is given with its conserved first and last residue. Fields, in order: clone size, D gene, J gene, V gene, CDR3 DNA, CDR3 protein. The D gene is left open where the match is weak. The size of a clone is reported for some rows only, either as once, few or many, or as a class for expanded clones.

abundance: few
d_gene: .
j_gene: TRBJ2-1
v_gene: TRBV21-1
CDR3nt: TGTGCCAGAGGCAGGCTAGCCCCTAATGAGCAGTTCTTC
CDR3aa: CARGRLAPNEQFF

abundance: .
d_gene: .
j_gene: TRBJ2-3
v_gene: TRBV29-1
CDR3nt: TGCAGCGTTGACGTCCGGCCCCTTCTGACAGATACGCAGTATTTT
CDR3aa: CSVDVRPLLTDTQYF

abundance: .
d_gene: .
j_gene: TRBJ1-2
v_gene: TRBV2
CDR3nt: TGTGCCAGCACGGCGGGGCCCTATGGCTACACCTTC
CDR3aa: CASTAGPYGYTF

abundance: .
d_gene: .
j_gene: TRBJ2-2
v_gene: TRBV7-3
CDR3nt: TGTGCCAGCAGCTTAACGCCATTCACCGGGGAGCTGTTTTTT
CDR3aa: CASSLTPFTGELFF

abundance: .
d_gene: TRBD2
j_gene: TRBJ2-7
v_gene: TRBV27
CDR3nt: TGTGCCAGCAGCCGCCGCGGGGGGTACGAGCAGTACTTC
CDR3aa: CASSRRGGYEQYF

abundance: .
d_gene: .
j_gene: TRBJ2-4
v_gene: TRBV6-1
CDR3nt: TGTGCCAGCAGTCAAGCCCCGACAGCGTTTAAAAACATTCAGTACTTC
CDR3aa: CASSQAPTAFKNIQYF

abundance: few
d_gene: TRBD2
j_gene: TRBJ2-7
v_gene: TRBV7-2
CDR3nt: TGTGCCAGCAGCTTCCCCAGGACTAGCACCCGCTCCTACGAGCAGTACTTC
CDR3aa: CASSFPRTSTRSYEQYF

abundance: many
d_gene: TRBD2
j_gene: TRBJ2-3
v_gene: TRBV5-1
CDR3nt: TGCGCCAGCAGCAAAAGCGGGGGGGCGACAGATACGCAGTATTTT
CDR3aa: CASSKSGGATDTQYF

abundance: .
d_gene: .
j_gene: TRBJ1-6
v_gene: TRBV15
CDR3nt: TGTGCCACCAGCAGAGACCCAAGGGTACGACCCCTCCACTTT
CDR3aa: CATSRDPRVRPLHF

abundance: few
d_gene: .
j_gene: TRBJ1-2
v_gene: TRBV15
CDR3nt: TGTGCCACCAGCAGAGATCAAGGGGGATCAGTCTATGGCTACACCTTC
CDR3aa: CATSRDQGGSVYGYTF

abundance: many
d_gene: TRBD1
j_gene: TRBJ2-1
v_gene: TRBV7-9
CDR3nt: TGTGCCAGCAGCTCCCGACAGGGAATCACCTACAATGAGCAGTTCTTC
CDR3aa: CASSSRQGITYNEQFF

abundance: few
d_gene: .
j_gene: TRBJ2-1
v_gene: TRBV29-1
CDR3nt: TGCAGCGTTGCCTCCGACAGGGACTGGAATGAGCAGTTCTTC
CDR3aa: CSVASDRDWNEQFF

abundance: many
d_gene: .
j_gene: TRBJ2-2
v_gene: TRBV24-1
CDR3nt: TGTGCCACCAGTGATTTATGGACAGAGACCGGGGAGCTGTTTTTT
CDR3aa: CATSDLWTETGELFF

abundance: many
d_gene: .
j_gene: TRBJ1-2
v_gene: TRBV3-1
CDR3nt: TGTGCCAGCAGCCTTGGACACAATGGCTACACCTTC
CDR3aa: CASSLGHNGYTF

abundance: many
d_gene: .
j_gene: TRBJ2-7
v_gene: TRBV4-3
CDR3nt: TGCGCCAGCAGCCAAGGTGTCCAGGCCGGCAACGAGCAGTACTTC
CDR3aa: CASSQGVQAGNEQYF

abundance: many
d_gene: TRBD2
j_gene: TRBJ2-3
v_gene: TRBV6-1
CDR3nt: TGTGCCAGCACCCCCGGGACTAGCGGGGTTAGCACAGATACGCAGTATTTT
CDR3aa: CASTPGTSGVSTDTQYF

abundance: .
d_gene: .
j_gene: TRBJ2-1
v_gene: TRBV13
CDR3nt: TGTGCCAGCAGCTTAGACAGGGAAGCGGGAAATGAGCAGTTCTTC
CDR3aa: CASSLDREAGNEQFF

abundance: many
d_gene: TRBD2
j_gene: TRBJ2-7
v_gene: TRBV12-3/TRBV12-4
CDR3nt: TGTGCCAGCAGTTTTCGGGGGGGGAACGAGCAGTACTTC
CDR3aa: CASSFRGGNEQYF

abundance: few
d_gene: TRBD1
j_gene: TRBJ2-7
v_gene: TRBV7-2
CDR3nt: TGTGCCAGCAGCTTAGCCACCGGGACAGGGGGCTACGAGCAGTACTTC
CDR3aa: CASSLATGTGGYEQYF

abundance: .
d_gene: TRBD2
j_gene: TRBJ2-5
v_gene: TRBV10-3
CDR3nt: TGTGCCATCAGTCTGACTAGCGGCGCCCAAGAGACCCAGTACTTC
CDR3aa: CAISLTSGAQETQYF

abundance: .
d_gene: TRBD1
j_gene: TRBJ2-5
v_gene: TRBV11-2
CDR3nt: TGTGCCAGCAGCTTAGACAGGGGGCGAGTCCGACAGGGGGAGACCCAGTACTTC
CDR3aa: CASSLDRGRVRQGETQYF

abundance: many
d_gene: .
j_gene: TRBJ2-1
v_gene: TRBV6-5
CDR3nt: TGTGCCAGCAGTTACTCGACAAAGGGTAATGAGCAGTTCTTC
CDR3aa: CASSYSTKGNEQFF

abundance: few
d_gene: TRBD2
j_gene: TRBJ2-3
v_gene: TRBV6-5
CDR3nt: TGTGCCAGCAGTTACCATAGCGGGGGGGTCGCCACAGATACGCAGTATTTT
CDR3aa: CASSYHSGGVATDTQYF

abundance: .
d_gene: TRBD2
j_gene: TRBJ2-3
v_gene: TRBV6-6
CDR3nt: TGTGCCAGCAGGGGACTACGCACAGATACGCAGTATTTT
CDR3aa: CASRGLRTDTQYF

abundance: .
d_gene: .
j_gene: TRBJ2-5
v_gene: TRBV20-1
CDR3nt: TGCAGTGCTCAACACCAAGAGACCCAGTACTTC
CDR3aa: CSAQHQETQYF

abundance: .
d_gene: .
j_gene: TRBJ1-2
v_gene: TRBV19
CDR3nt: TGTGCCAGTACGGCTGGTCGGGGGAACTATGGCTACACCTTC
CDR3aa: CASTAGRGNYGYTF

abundance: .
d_gene: .
j_gene: TRBJ1-5
v_gene: TRBV6-5
CDR3nt: TGTGCCAGCAGTTACGGGGCCAAGGCCCAGCATTTT
CDR3aa: CASSYGAKAQHF

abundance: .
d_gene: .
j_gene: TRBJ2-7
v_gene: TRBV20-1
CDR3nt: TGCAGTGCCCGGACAACCAGACCGACTTCCTACGAGCAGTACTTC
CDR3aa: CSARTTRPTSYEQYF

abundance: .
d_gene: TRBD2
j_gene: TRBJ2-1
v_gene: TRBV7-9
CDR3nt: TGTGCCAGCAGCTCAGCGGGGTTAAGGTTCAATGAGCAGTTCTTC
CDR3aa: CASSSAGLRFNEQFF

abundance: .
d_gene: .
j_gene: TRBJ1-2
v_gene: TRBV25-1
CDR3nt: TGTGCCAGCAGTGAATGGGGGGACAAGGATGGCTACACCTTC
CDR3aa: CASSEWGDKDGYTF

abundance: many
d_gene: .
j_gene: TRBJ1-2
v_gene: TRBV24-1
CDR3nt: TGTGCCACCAGTAGAGCAGGCAACTATGGCTACACCTTC
CDR3aa: CATSRAGNYGYTF

abundance: .
d_gene: .
j_gene: TRBJ2-2
v_gene: TRBV12-3/TRBV12-4
CDR3nt: TGTGCCAGCAGTTTCCCAAGGCGGAGAATTAACACCGGGGAGCTGTTTTTT
CDR3aa: CASSFPRRRINTGELFF

abundance: few
d_gene: TRBD1
j_gene: TRBJ1-2
v_gene: TRBV7-9
CDR3nt: TGTGCCAGCAGCTTCTCACAGGGGGCTAACGGCTACACCTTC
CDR3aa: CASSFSQGANGYTF

abundance: few
d_gene: .
j_gene: TRBJ2-3
v_gene: TRBV20-1
CDR3nt: TGCAGTGCTAGTTATGAGATGGGGGGTAGCCCCACAGATACGCAGTATTTT
CDR3aa: CSASYEMGGSPTDTQYF

abundance: .
d_gene: .
j_gene: TRBJ1-1
v_gene: TRBV5-1
CDR3nt: TGCGCCAGCAGCTCCCTGACAGAGAACACTGAAGCTTTCTTT
CDR3aa: CASSSLTENTEAFF

abundance: few
d_gene: .
j_gene: TRBJ2-2
v_gene: TRBV12-3/TRBV12-4
CDR3nt: TGTGCCAGCAGACGAATAGGCACCGGGGAGCTGTTTTTT
CDR3aa: CASRRIGTGELFF

abundance: once
d_gene: .
j_gene: TRBJ1-1
v_gene: TRBV12-3/TRBV12-4
CDR3nt: TGTGCCAGCAGGGCTAGCGGCCACACTGAAGCTTTCTTT
CDR3aa: CASRASGHTEAFF

abundance: few
d_gene: .
j_gene: TRBJ2-5
v_gene: TRBV5-6
CDR3nt: TGTGCCAGCAGCTTAACGGGGGTAAGAGAGACCCAGTACTTC
CDR3aa: CASSLTGVRETQYF

abundance: few
d_gene: TRBD1
j_gene: TRBJ2-7
v_gene: TRBV6-5
CDR3nt: TGTGCCAGCAGTTTCGATAGGGACAGGGACACCGAGCAGTACTTC
CDR3aa: CASSFDRDRDTEQYF

abundance: many
d_gene: TRBD2
j_gene: TRBJ2-5
v_gene: TRBV12-3/TRBV12-4
CDR3nt: TGTGCCAGCAGTACGGGACTAGCGGGTGAGACCCAGTACTTC
CDR3aa: CASSTGLAGETQYF

abundance: .
d_gene: TRBD1
j_gene: TRBJ2-6
v_gene: TRBV6-5
CDR3nt: TGTGCCAGCAACAGGAAACAGGGGGCTAGTTCTGGGGCCAACGTCCTGACTTTC
CDR3aa: CASNRKQGASSGANVLTF

abundance: many
d_gene: .
j_gene: TRBJ2-5
v_gene: TRBV20-1
CDR3nt: TGCAGTGCTAGAGCAGAGACCCAGTACTTC
CDR3aa: CSARAETQYF

abundance: many
d_gene: TRBD2
j_gene: TRBJ2-5
v_gene: TRBV29-1
CDR3nt: TGCAGCGTTGGGGACGTTAAGCGGGGCGCCACTAACTTC
CDR3aa: CSVGDVKRGATNF

abundance: .
d_gene: TRBD1
j_gene: TRBJ2-1
v_gene: TRBV6-2/TRBV6-3
CDR3nt: TGTGCCAGCAGTTACTCAAAGCCCGGGACAGGGGGCTTCCTCCGCTCCTACAATGAGCAGTTCTTC
CDR3aa: CASSYSKPGTGGFLRSYNEQFF

abundance: many
d_gene: .
j_gene: TRBJ2-5
v_gene: TRBV29-1
CDR3nt: TGCAGCGTTGGAGGGACGGCCTGGGAGACCCAGTACTTC
CDR3aa: CSVGGTAWETQYF

abundance: .
d_gene: .
j_gene: TRBJ2-3
v_gene: TRBV11-2
CDR3nt: TGTGCCAGCAGCTTAGTCCCACGAGGCAGGCAGGGCAGCACAGATACGCAGTATTTT
CDR3aa: CASSLVPRGRQGSTDTQYF

abundance: many
d_gene: .
j_gene: TRBJ2-5
v_gene: TRBV30
CDR3nt: TGTGCCTGGTCATGGCTCGGCGACCAAGAGACCCAGTACTTC
CDR3aa: CAWSWLGDQETQYF

abundance: .
d_gene: .
j_gene: TRBJ2-3
v_gene: TRBV6-1
CDR3nt: TGTGCCAGCAGACCTGGGACCGCCCTCGGTTCCACAGATACGCAGTATTTT
CDR3aa: CASRPGTALGSTDTQYF

abundance: .
d_gene: .
j_gene: TRBJ2-5
v_gene: TRBV7-9
CDR3nt: TGTGCCAGCAGCTTAGCTCAGGGGGGACCGGAGACCCAGTACTTC
CDR3aa: CASSLAQGGPETQYF

abundance: .
d_gene: .
j_gene: TRBJ2-1
v_gene: TRBV5-5
CDR3nt: TGTGCCAGCAGCTTGAATGACGCGGGATTCAATGAGCAGTTCTTC
CDR3aa: CASSLNDAGFNEQFF

abundance: few
d_gene: .
j_gene: TRBJ2-3
v_gene: TRBV29-1
CDR3nt: TGCAGCGTTGAAGGGGGGGACAGCACAGATACGCAGTATTTT
CDR3aa: CSVEGGDSTDTQYF

abundance: few
d_gene: .
j_gene: TRBJ2-3
v_gene: TRBV20-1
CDR3nt: TGCAGTGCTAGAGTGGTCTACTCAGATAGAGATACGCAGTATTTT
CDR3aa: CSARVVYSDRDTQYF

abundance: .
d_gene: TRBD1
j_gene: TRBJ1-5
v_gene: TRBV4-1
CDR3nt: TGCGCCAGCAGCCAAGTCGACAGGGGGGATAGTCAGCCCCAGCATTTT
CDR3aa: CASSQVDRGDSQPQHF

abundance: many
d_gene: TRBD1
j_gene: TRBJ2-1
v_gene: TRBV4-3
CDR3nt: TGCGCCAGCAGCCAAGACCCTGACAGGGTGGGACATGAGCAGTTCTTC
CDR3aa: CASSQDPDRVGHEQFF

abundance: .
d_gene: .
j_gene: TRBJ2-3
v_gene: TRBV7-6
CDR3nt: TGTGCCAGCAGTTCGCGGCTATCTAGCACAGATACGCAGTATTTT
CDR3aa: CASSSRLSSTDTQYF

abundance: many
d_gene: .
j_gene: TRBJ1-5
v_gene: TRBV7-6
CDR3nt: TGTGCCAGCAGCTTGCTAAATGATCAGCCCCAGCATTTT
CDR3aa: CASSLLNDQPQHF

abundance: many
d_gene: .
j_gene: TRBJ2-5
v_gene: TRBV20-1
CDR3nt: TGCAGTGCTAGGGCAGATCAAGAGACCCAGTACTTC
CDR3aa: CSARADQETQYF

abundance: many
d_gene: .
j_gene: TRBJ2-5
v_gene: TRBV29-1
CDR3nt: TGCAGCGTTGTGGTGCTAGTCAGGTACCAAGAGACCCAGTACTTC
CDR3aa: CSVVVLVRYQETQYF

abundance: many
d_gene: .
j_gene: TRBJ2-5
v_gene: TRBV28
CDR3nt: TGTGCCAGCAGTTCTTGGACAACTGGTCGGGCCCAGTACTTC
CDR3aa: CASSSWTTGRAQYF